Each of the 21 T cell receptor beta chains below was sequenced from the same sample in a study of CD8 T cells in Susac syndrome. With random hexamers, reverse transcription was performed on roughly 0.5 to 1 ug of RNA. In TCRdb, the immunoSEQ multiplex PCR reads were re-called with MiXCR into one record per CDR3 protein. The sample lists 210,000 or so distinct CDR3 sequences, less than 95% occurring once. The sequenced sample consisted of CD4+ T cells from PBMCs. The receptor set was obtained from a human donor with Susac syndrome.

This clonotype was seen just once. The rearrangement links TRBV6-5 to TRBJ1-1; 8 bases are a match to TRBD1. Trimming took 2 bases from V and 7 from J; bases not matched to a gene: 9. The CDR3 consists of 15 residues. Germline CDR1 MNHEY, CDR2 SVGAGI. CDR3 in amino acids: CASSYTRGLVGEAFF. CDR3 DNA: TGTGCCAGCAGTTACACCAGGGGGCTCGTTGGTGAAGCTTTCTTT.

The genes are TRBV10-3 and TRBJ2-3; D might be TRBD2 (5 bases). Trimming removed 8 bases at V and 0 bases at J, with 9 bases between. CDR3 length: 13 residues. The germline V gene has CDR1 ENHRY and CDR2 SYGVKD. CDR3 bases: TGTGCCATCCGAAGCGGAAGCACAGATACGCAGTATTTT. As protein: CAIRSGSTDTQYF.

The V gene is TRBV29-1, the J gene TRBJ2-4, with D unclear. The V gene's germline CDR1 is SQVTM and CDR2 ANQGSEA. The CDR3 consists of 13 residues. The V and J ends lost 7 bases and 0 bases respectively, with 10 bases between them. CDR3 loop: CSAGWGAKNIQYF. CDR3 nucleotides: TGCAGCGCTGGGTGGGGAGCCAAAAACATTCAGTACTTC.

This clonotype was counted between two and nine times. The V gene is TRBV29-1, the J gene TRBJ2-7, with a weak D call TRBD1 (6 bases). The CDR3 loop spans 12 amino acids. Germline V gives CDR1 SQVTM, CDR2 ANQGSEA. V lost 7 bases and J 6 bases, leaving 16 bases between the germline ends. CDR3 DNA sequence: TGCAGCGCCTCACAGGGTCCCGGCGAGCAGTACTTC. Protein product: CSASQGPGEQYF.

The CDR3 loop is CASSQEALGSPLHF. CDR3 bases: TGTGCCAGCAGTCAGGAGGCCCTAGGGTCACCCCTCCACTTT. The J gene is TRBJ1-6, the V gene TRBV2; no reliable D call. Looked up from germline, CDR1 is SNHLY and CDR2 is FYNNEI. The CDR3 extends over 14 amino acids. V was clipped by 5 bases and J by 10 bases, with 15 bases between them.

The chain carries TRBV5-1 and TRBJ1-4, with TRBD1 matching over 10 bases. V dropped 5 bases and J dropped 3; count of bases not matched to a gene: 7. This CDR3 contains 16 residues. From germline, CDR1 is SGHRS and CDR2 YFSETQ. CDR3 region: CASSTGTGVANEKLFF. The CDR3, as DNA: TGCGCCAGCAGTACCGGGACAGGGGTCGCTAATGAAAAACTGTTTTTT.

The CDR3 region is CAWSVSMVVSEQFF. Here the CDR3 DNA reads TGTGCCTGGAGTGTGTCCATGGTTGTTAGTGAGCAGTTCTTC. This chain links TRBV30 with TRBJ2-1, with D hard to call. Germline values: CDR1 GTSNPN, CDR2 SVGIG (reference sequence). Between the trimmed V and J ends, which lost 0 bases and 9 bases, there was a span of 15 bases. This CDR3 spans 14 amino acids. Drawing the rest from reference TRBV30 and TRBJ2-1, the complete variable domain is SQTIHQWPATLVQPVGSPLSLECTVEGTSNPNLYWYRQAAGRGLQLLFYSVGIGQISSEVPQNLSASRPQDRQFILSSKKLLLSDSGFYLCAWSVSMVVSEQFFGPGTRLTVL.

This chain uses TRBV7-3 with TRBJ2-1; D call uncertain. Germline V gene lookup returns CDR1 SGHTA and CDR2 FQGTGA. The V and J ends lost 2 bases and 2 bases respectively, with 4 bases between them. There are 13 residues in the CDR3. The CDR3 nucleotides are TGTGCCAGCAGCTTAGGTACCTACAATGAGCAGTTCTTC. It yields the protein CASSLGTYNEQFF.

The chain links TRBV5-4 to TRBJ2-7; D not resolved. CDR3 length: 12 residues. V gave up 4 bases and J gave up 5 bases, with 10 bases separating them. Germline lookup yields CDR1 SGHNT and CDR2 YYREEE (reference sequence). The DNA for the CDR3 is TGTGCCAGCAGCCTAGGGTTAAACGAGCAGTACTTC. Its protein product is CASSLGLNEQYF.

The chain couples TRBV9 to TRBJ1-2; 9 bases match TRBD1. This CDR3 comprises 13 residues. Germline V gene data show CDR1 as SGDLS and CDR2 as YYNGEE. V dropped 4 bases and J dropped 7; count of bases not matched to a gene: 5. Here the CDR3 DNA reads TGTGCCAGCAGCCGGGACAGGGCAGCTGGCTACACCTTC. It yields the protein CASSRDRAAGYTF.

The CDR3 nucleotides are TGTGCCAGCAGATATTCAGGGGGCTCTGGGGCCAACGTCCTGACTTTC. This encodes CASRYSGGSGANVLTF. This chain joins TRBV6-2 or TRBV6-3 and TRBJ2-6, with TRBD1 matching over 7 bases. Germline lookup yields CDR1 MNHEY and CDR2 SVGEGT. V shed 6 bases, J shed 0 bases, and the junction held 5 bases outside the gene matches. The CDR3 loop spans 16 amino acids.

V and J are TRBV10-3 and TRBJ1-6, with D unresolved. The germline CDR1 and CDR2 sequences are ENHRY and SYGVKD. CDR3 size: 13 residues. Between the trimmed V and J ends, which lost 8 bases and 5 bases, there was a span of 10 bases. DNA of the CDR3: TGTGCCATCTCACGTGAGAATAATTCACCCCTCCACTTT. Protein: CAISRENNSPLHF.

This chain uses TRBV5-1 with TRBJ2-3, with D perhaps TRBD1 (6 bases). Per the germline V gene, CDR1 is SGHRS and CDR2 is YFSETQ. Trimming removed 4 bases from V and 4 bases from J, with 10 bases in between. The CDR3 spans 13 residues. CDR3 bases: TGCGCCAGCAGCACGGGACAAGCAGATACGCAGTATTTT. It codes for CASSTGQADTQYF. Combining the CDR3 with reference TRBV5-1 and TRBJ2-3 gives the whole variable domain KAGVTQTPRYLIKTRGQQVTLSCSPISGHRSVSWYQQTPGQGLQFLFEYFSETQRNKGNFPGRFSGRQFSNSRSEMNVSTLELGDSALYLCASSTGQADTQYFGPGTRLTVL.

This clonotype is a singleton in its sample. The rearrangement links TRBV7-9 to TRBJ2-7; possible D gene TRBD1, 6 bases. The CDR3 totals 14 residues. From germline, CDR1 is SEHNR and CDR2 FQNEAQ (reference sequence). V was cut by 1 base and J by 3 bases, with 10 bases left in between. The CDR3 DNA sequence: TGTGCCAGCAGCTTAGAAACAGGGAACTACGAGCAGTACTTC. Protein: CASSLETGNYEQYF.

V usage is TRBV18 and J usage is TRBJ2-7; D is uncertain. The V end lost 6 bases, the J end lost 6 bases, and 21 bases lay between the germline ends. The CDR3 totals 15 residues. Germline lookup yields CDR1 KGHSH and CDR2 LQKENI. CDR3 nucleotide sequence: TGTGCCAGCTCTCACACGGCCGTAGGCGGCAGCGAGCAGTACTTC. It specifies CASSHTAVGGSEQYF.

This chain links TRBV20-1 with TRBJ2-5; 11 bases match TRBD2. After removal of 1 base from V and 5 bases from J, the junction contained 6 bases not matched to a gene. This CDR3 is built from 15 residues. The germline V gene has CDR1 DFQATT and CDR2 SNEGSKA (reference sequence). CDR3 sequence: CSARVAGGFRETQYF. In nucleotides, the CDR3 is TGCAGTGCTAGAGTAGCGGGGGGGTTTAGGGAGACCCAGTACTTC.

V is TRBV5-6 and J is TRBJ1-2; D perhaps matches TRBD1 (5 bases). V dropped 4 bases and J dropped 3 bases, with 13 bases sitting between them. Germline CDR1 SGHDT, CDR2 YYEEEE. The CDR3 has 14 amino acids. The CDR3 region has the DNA TGTGCCAGCAGCCCCCCCGGGACGGACTATGGCTACACCTTC. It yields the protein CASSPPGTDYGYTF.

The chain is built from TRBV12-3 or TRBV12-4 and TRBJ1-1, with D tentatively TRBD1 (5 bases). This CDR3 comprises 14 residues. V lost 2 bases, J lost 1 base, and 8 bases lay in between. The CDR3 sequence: CASSLHGQNTEAFF. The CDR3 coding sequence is TGTGCCAGCAGTTTACACGGACAGAACACTGAAGCTTTCTTT.

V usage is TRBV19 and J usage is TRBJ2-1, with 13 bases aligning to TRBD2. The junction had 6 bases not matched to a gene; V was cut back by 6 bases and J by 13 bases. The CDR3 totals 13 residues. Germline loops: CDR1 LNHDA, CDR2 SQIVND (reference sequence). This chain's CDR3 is CASRLTSGGPQFF. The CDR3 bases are TGTGCCAGTAGACTGACTAGCGGGGGGCCCCAGTTCTTC.

CDR3 DNA sequence: TGTGCCAGCAGCTTGGATATGGCGGGAACCCACTCCTCACCCCTCCACTTT. It translates to CASSLDMAGTHSSPLHF. The J gene is TRBJ1-6, the V gene TRBV5-6; D unresolved. Germline V gene sequence: CDR1 SGHDT, CDR2 YYEEEE. The CDR3 runs 17 residues. V lost 0 bases, J lost 10 bases, and 20 bases lay in between.

The CDR3: CSASLYHGSAPTEAFF. CDR3 nucleotide sequence: TGCAGTGCCTCATTGTACCATGGTTCAGCCCCCACTGAAGCTTTCTTT. This chain uses TRBV20-1 with TRBJ1-1; D unresolved. The V gene's germline CDR1 is DFQATT and CDR2 SNEGSKA (reference sequence). The CDR3 spans 16 residues. V lost 6 bases, J lost 4 bases, and 24 bases lay in between.